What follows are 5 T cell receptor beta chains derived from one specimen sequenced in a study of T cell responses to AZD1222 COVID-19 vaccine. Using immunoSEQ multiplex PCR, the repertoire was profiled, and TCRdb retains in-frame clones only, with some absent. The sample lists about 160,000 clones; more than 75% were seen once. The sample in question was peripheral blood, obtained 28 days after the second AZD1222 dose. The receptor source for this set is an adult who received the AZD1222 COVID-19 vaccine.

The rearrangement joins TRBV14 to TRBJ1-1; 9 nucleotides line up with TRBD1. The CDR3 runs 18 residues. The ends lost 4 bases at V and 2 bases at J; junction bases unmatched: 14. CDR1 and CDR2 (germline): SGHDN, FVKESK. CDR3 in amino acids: CASSPQGNGQGRNTEAFF. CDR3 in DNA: TGTGCCAGCAGCCCTCAAGGAAATGGACAGGGGAGAAACACTGAAGCTTTCTTT.

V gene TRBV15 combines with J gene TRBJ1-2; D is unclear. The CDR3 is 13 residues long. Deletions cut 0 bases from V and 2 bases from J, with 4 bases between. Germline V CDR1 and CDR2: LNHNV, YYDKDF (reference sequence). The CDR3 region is CATSRDVNYGYTF. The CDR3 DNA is TGTGCCACCAGCAGAGATGTCAACTATGGCTACACCTTC.

The CDR3 loop reads CASRRGLYEQYF. CDR3 nucleotides: TGTGCCAGCCGCCGGGGTCTCTACGAGCAGTACTTC. The chain couples TRBV6-5 to TRBJ2-7; possibly TRBD2 for D (5 bases). The CDR3 spans 12 residues. Germline assignment: CDR1 MNHEY and CDR2 SVGAGI. The V end was cut by 8 bases, the J end by 3 bases, with 11 bases between.

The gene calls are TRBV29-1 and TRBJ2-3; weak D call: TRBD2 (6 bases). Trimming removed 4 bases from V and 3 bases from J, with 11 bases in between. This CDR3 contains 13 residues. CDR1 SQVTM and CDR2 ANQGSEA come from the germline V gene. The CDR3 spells CSVGGVGTDTQYF. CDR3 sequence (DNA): TGCAGCGTTGGCGGGGTGGGGACAGATACGCAGTATTTT.

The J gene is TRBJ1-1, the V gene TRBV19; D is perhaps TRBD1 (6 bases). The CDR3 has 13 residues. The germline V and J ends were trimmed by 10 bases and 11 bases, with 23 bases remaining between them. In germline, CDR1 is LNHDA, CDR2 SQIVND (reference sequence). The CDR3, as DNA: TGTGCCACCGACCCGAGGGGGGGTCAGGTGGCTTTCTTT. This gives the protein CATDPRGGQVAFF. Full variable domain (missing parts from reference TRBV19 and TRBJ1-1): DGGITQSPKYLFRKEGQNVTLSCEQNLNHDAMYWYRQDPGQGLRLIYYSQIVNDFQKGDIAEGYSVSREKKESFPLTVTSAQKNPTAFYLCATDPRGGQVAFFGQGTRLTVV.